Listed below are T cell receptor beta chains from one sample, sequenced in a study of blood T cell repertoires in COVID-19. Sequencing used immunoSEQ multiplex PCR; TCRdb keeps in-frame clones, though not all of them. The sample gives about 180,000 clones, 80% to 90% of which show up once; about 1.9% is in the top ten. Specimen: peripheral blood. The source of these receptors is a man between 18 and 35 years old who had recovered from COVID-19. The CDR3 runs from the conserved cysteine through the conserved F or W. The order of the fields is CDR3 protein, CDR3 DNA, clone size, D gene, J gene, V gene. The D gene is left open where the match is weak. Not all rows give a size; the values are once, few, many and, for expanded clones, a class.

CDR3 protein: CASSQDRSGSSPGELFF
CDR3 DNA: TGTGCCAGCAGCCAAGATAGGAGCGGGAGTTCCCCCGGGGAGCTGTTTTTT
clone size: .
D gene: TRBD2
J gene: TRBJ2-2
V gene: TRBV3-1/TRBV3-2

CDR3 protein: CASSFPGGPEAFF
CDR3 DNA: TGTGCCAGCAGCTTTCCGGGGGGCCCTGAAGCTTTCTTT
clone size: .
D gene: .
J gene: TRBJ1-1
V gene: TRBV5-8

CDR3 protein: CASRLDGRNSPLHF
CDR3 DNA: TGTGCCAGCAGACTAGACGGCCGAAATTCACCCCTCCACTTT
clone size: once
D gene: .
J gene: TRBJ1-6
V gene: TRBV27

CDR3 protein: CASKNQGAPDYGYTF
CDR3 DNA: TGTGCCAGCAAGAACCAGGGGGCGCCCGACTATGGCTACACCTTC
clone size: few
D gene: TRBD1
J gene: TRBJ1-2
V gene: TRBV28

CDR3 protein: CASSLGGTLSYEQYF
CDR3 DNA: TGTGCCAGCAGTTTAGGTGGGACACTCTCCTACGAGCAGTACTTC
clone size: few
D gene: .
J gene: TRBJ2-7
V gene: TRBV28

CDR3 protein: CASSFHGGRTGGYEQYF
CDR3 DNA: TGTGCCAGCAGTTTTCATGGTGGTCGGACAGGAGGCTACGAGCAGTACTTC
clone size: .
D gene: TRBD1
J gene: TRBJ2-7
V gene: TRBV28

CDR3 protein: CASGWQPLSGQPQHF
CDR3 DNA: TGTGCCAGCGGTTGGCAGCCCCTTTCGGGTCAGCCCCAGCATTTT
clone size: .
D gene: .
J gene: TRBJ1-5
V gene: TRBV6-5

CDR3 protein: CASSESLLGNQPQHF
CDR3 DNA: TGCGCCAGCAGTGAGAGCCTTCTGGGCAATCAGCCCCAGCATTTT
clone size: .
D gene: .
J gene: TRBJ1-5
V gene: TRBV10-2

CDR3 protein: CASSSQGDDSPLHF
CDR3 DNA: TGTGCCAGCAGTTCTCAGGGGGATGATTCACCCCTCCACTTT
clone size: few
D gene: TRBD1
J gene: TRBJ1-6
V gene: TRBV6-2/TRBV6-3

CDR3 protein: CASGAGWGTDTQYF
CDR3 DNA: TGTGCTAGTGGGGCGGGGTGGGGCACAGATACGCAGTATTTT
clone size: .
D gene: .
J gene: TRBJ2-3
V gene: TRBV12-5

CDR3 protein: CASSFRLAGGGSYEQYF
CDR3 DNA: TGTGCCAGCAGTTTCAGGCTAGCGGGAGGGGGCTCCTACGAGCAGTACTTC
clone size: .
D gene: TRBD2
J gene: TRBJ2-7
V gene: TRBV27

CDR3 protein: CASSQGRDRGLGANVLTF
CDR3 DNA: TGTGCCAGCAGCCAGGGGAGGGACAGGGGGCTTGGGGCCAACGTCCTGACTTTC
clone size: .
D gene: TRBD1
J gene: TRBJ2-6
V gene: TRBV5-4

CDR3 protein: CATSRGPGGSSGRDEQFF
CDR3 DNA: TGTGCCACCAGCAGAGGCCCGGGAGGGTCTAGCGGGAGAGATGAGCAGTTCTTC
clone size: .
D gene: TRBD2
J gene: TRBJ2-1
V gene: TRBV15

CDR3 protein: CASKTPGWAGNTIYF
CDR3 DNA: TGTGCCAGTAAGACTCCCGGATGGGCTGGAAACACCATATATTTT
clone size: .
D gene: .
J gene: TRBJ1-3
V gene: TRBV19

CDR3 protein: CATVSGSGGNIQYF
CDR3 DNA: TGTGCCACTGTTAGCGGGAGCGGCGGAAACATTCAGTACTTC
clone size: .
D gene: TRBD2
J gene: TRBJ2-4
V gene: TRBV2

CDR3 protein: CASSKTGNTEAFF
CDR3 DNA: TGTGCCAGCAGCAAAACAGGGAACACTGAAGCTTTCTTT
clone size: once
D gene: .
J gene: TRBJ1-1
V gene: TRBV5-5

CDR3 protein: CASSSQGSGTEAFF
CDR3 DNA: TGTGCCAGCAGCAGTCAGGGGAGCGGCACTGAAGCTTTCTTT
clone size: .
D gene: .
J gene: TRBJ1-1
V gene: TRBV2

CDR3 protein: CASSRSQGDLLYNEQFF
CDR3 DNA: TGTGCCAGCAGCCGATCACAGGGGGACCTTTTATACAATGAGCAGTTCTTC
clone size: .
D gene: TRBD1
J gene: TRBJ2-1
V gene: TRBV7-8

CDR3 protein: CASSSRGREGYTF
CDR3 DNA: TGTGCCAGCAGTTCTCGGGGTCGAGAAGGCTACACCTTC
clone size: .
D gene: .
J gene: TRBJ1-2
V gene: TRBV27

CDR3 protein: CAGSPGQSSGNTIYF
CDR3 DNA: TGTGCCGGATCTCCGGGACAGAGCTCTGGAAACACCATATATTTT
clone size: once
D gene: TRBD1
J gene: TRBJ1-3
V gene: TRBV7-9

CDR3 protein: CASSGSGYNEQFF
CDR3 DNA: TGTGCCAGCAGCGGTTCCGGCTACAATGAGCAGTTCTTC
clone size: .
D gene: .
J gene: TRBJ2-1
V gene: TRBV9

CDR3 protein: CATSRGGTASSYNEQFF
CDR3 DNA: TGTGCCACCAGCAGAGGCGGGACAGCGAGCTCCTACAATGAGCAGTTCTTC
clone size: .
D gene: .
J gene: TRBJ2-1
V gene: TRBV15

CDR3 protein: CASSFEGAGYTF
CDR3 DNA: TGTGCCAGCAGTTTTGAGGGGGCAGGCTACACCTTC
clone size: once
D gene: TRBD1
J gene: TRBJ1-2
V gene: TRBV12-3/TRBV12-4

CDR3 protein: CASTSHRGGGNQPQHF
CDR3 DNA: TGTGCCAGTACCTCCCACCGGGGGGGAGGAAATCAGCCCCAGCATTTT
clone size: .
D gene: .
J gene: TRBJ1-5
V gene: TRBV19

CDR3 protein: CASLRQGSFSYTF
CDR3 DNA: TGTGCCAGCCTAAGACAGGGTTCGTTCAGCTACACCTTC
clone size: many
D gene: TRBD1
J gene: TRBJ1-2
V gene: TRBV12-3/TRBV12-4

CDR3 protein: CASSLVGTSGSDEQYF
CDR3 DNA: TGCGCCAGCAGCTTGGTGGGGACTAGCGGGAGCGACGAGCAGTACTTC
clone size: .
D gene: TRBD2
J gene: TRBJ2-7
V gene: TRBV5-1

CDR3 protein: CASAGEAFF
CDR3 DNA: TGTGCCTCGGCGGGAGAAGCTTTCTTT
clone size: .
D gene: .
J gene: TRBJ1-1
V gene: TRBV28

CDR3 protein: CASSEVRGQSLEQYF
CDR3 DNA: TGTGCCAGCAGTGAAGTAAGGGGGCAGTCGCTCGAGCAGTACTTC
clone size: .
D gene: TRBD1
J gene: TRBJ2-7
V gene: TRBV2

CDR3 protein: CASSEAGQGVGEQYF
CDR3 DNA: TGTGCCAGCAGTGAAGCTGGGCAGGGGGTTGGCGAGCAGTACTTC
clone size: .
D gene: TRBD1
J gene: TRBJ2-7
V gene: TRBV2

CDR3 protein: CASQQGSDTEAFF
CDR3 DNA: TGTGCCTCTCAACAGGGGTCAGACACTGAAGCTTTCTTT
clone size: .
D gene: TRBD1
J gene: TRBJ1-1
V gene: TRBV30

CDR3 protein: CASSQEVPQRGYTDTQYF
CDR3 DNA: TGTGCCAGCAGCCAAGAAGTACCCCAGCGGGGTTACACAGATACGCAGTATTTT
clone size: once
D gene: TRBD2
J gene: TRBJ2-3
V gene: TRBV3-1/TRBV3-2

CDR3 protein: CASSQDRTPYLYGYTF
CDR3 DNA: TGCGCCAGCAGCCAAGATAGGACACCGTACCTCTATGGCTACACCTTC
clone size: .
D gene: .
J gene: TRBJ1-2
V gene: TRBV4-3

CDR3 protein: CASRKPGLAGGSSYNEQFF
CDR3 DNA: TGTGCCAGCAGAAAACCGGGACTAGCGGGAGGCAGCTCCTACAATGAGCAGTTCTTC
clone size: .
D gene: TRBD2
J gene: TRBJ2-1
V gene: TRBV2

CDR3 protein: CASSQDHASYEQYF
CDR3 DNA: TGCGCCAGCAGCCAAGATCACGCGTCCTACGAGCAGTACTTC
clone size: .
D gene: .
J gene: TRBJ2-7
V gene: TRBV4-3

CDR3 protein: CATRTSGGPLRTQYF
CDR3 DNA: TGTGCCACAAGGACTAGCGGGGGTCCCCTGCGGACCCAGTACTTC
clone size: .
D gene: TRBD2
J gene: TRBJ2-5
V gene: TRBV10-3

CDR3 protein: CASSIGGSNQPQHF
CDR3 DNA: TGTGCCAGTAGTATCGGGGGTAGCAATCAGCCCCAGCATTTT
clone size: .
D gene: .
J gene: TRBJ1-5
V gene: TRBV19

CDR3 protein: CASSKKGARYNEQFF
CDR3 DNA: TGTGCCAGCAGCAAAAAGGGAGCGCGCTACAATGAGCAGTTCTTC
clone size: .
D gene: .
J gene: TRBJ2-1
V gene: TRBV21-1

CDR3 protein: CASSWDSSYNEQFF
CDR3 DNA: TGTGCCAGCAGCTGGGACTCCTCCTACAATGAGCAGTTCTTC
clone size: .
D gene: .
J gene: TRBJ2-1
V gene: TRBV7-8

CDR3 protein: CASRSQGNANTGELFF
CDR3 DNA: TGTGCCAGCAGGTCACAGGGAAACGCGAACACCGGGGAGCTGTTTTTT
clone size: once
D gene: .
J gene: TRBJ2-2
V gene: TRBV7-6

CDR3 protein: CASSQSTGVIRYNEQFF
CDR3 DNA: TGTGCCAGCAGCCAATCTACAGGGGTTATACGGTACAATGAGCAGTTCTTC
clone size: .
D gene: TRBD1
J gene: TRBJ2-1
V gene: TRBV3-1/TRBV3-2

CDR3 protein: CASSHGSEKLFF
CDR3 DNA: TGTGCCAGCAGTCATGGTAGTGAAAAACTGTTTTTT
clone size: .
D gene: .
J gene: TRBJ1-4
V gene: TRBV6-6

CDR3 protein: CASRKGDGRGNSPLHF
CDR3 DNA: TGTGCCAGCAGAAAAGGCGACGGCAGGGGAAATTCACCCCTCCACTTT
clone size: .
D gene: .
J gene: TRBJ1-6
V gene: TRBV3-1/TRBV3-2

CDR3 protein: CASSLDSVVTEAFF
CDR3 DNA: TGTGCCAGCAGCCTTGACAGTGTTGTCACTGAAGCTTTCTTT
clone size: .
D gene: .
J gene: TRBJ1-1
V gene: TRBV6-2/TRBV6-3

CDR3 protein: CSAQQGSPLHF
CDR3 DNA: TGCAGTGCACAACAGGGATCACCCCTCCACTTT
clone size: .
D gene: .
J gene: TRBJ1-6
V gene: TRBV20-1

CDR3 protein: CASIQGSSGNTIYF
CDR3 DNA: TGTGCCAGTATCCAAGGGAGTTCTGGAAACACCATATATTTT
clone size: .
D gene: .
J gene: TRBJ1-3
V gene: TRBV19

CDR3 protein: CASSKVRGRDGYTF
CDR3 DNA: TGTGCCAGCAGCAAAGTAAGGGGCAGGGATGGCTACACCTTC
clone size: .
D gene: .
J gene: TRBJ1-2
V gene: TRBV21-1

CDR3 protein: CASRPSAGHEQFF
CDR3 DNA: TGCGCCAGCAGACCCTCGGCGGGCCATGAGCAGTTCTTC
clone size: .
D gene: .
J gene: TRBJ2-1
V gene: TRBV5-1

CDR3 protein: CASSFKREASTDTQYF
CDR3 DNA: TGTGCCAGCAGCTTTAAGCGGGAGGCTAGCACAGATACGCAGTATTTT
clone size: once
D gene: TRBD2
J gene: TRBJ2-3
V gene: TRBV5-4

CDR3 protein: CASSPGRVINEQFF
CDR3 DNA: TGTGCCAGCTCACCGGGTCGGGTGATCAATGAGCAGTTCTTC
clone size: .
D gene: .
J gene: TRBJ2-1
V gene: TRBV18

CDR3 protein: CASSKGLSAYNSPLHF
CDR3 DNA: TGTGCCAGTAGTAAGGGGCTGTCTGCCTATAATTCACCCCTCCACTTT
clone size: .
D gene: .
J gene: TRBJ1-6
V gene: TRBV19